The T cell receptor beta chain described here comes from a study of blood T cell repertoires in COVID-19. The CDR3 covers 14 residues. In germline, CDR1 is SGDLS, CDR2 YYNGEE. Trimming pared 3 bases from V and 7 bases from J, leaving 15 bases between. TCRdb keeps only in-frame clones here, not all; method: immunoSEQ multiplex PCR. The data show 150,000 to 200,000 clones, with under 80% seen just once and 2.5% to 3.5% held by the top ten. This rearrangement joins TRBV9 to TRBJ2-3, with a tentative D call TRBD2 (5 bases). This TCR came from a woman aged 80 or over with acute or convalescent COVID-19. Sequencing was performed on peripheral blood. In nucleotides, the CDR3 is TGTGCCAGCAGCGGCCTACTAGTGGGGAATACGCAGTATTTT. It is translated as CASSGLLVGNTQYF.